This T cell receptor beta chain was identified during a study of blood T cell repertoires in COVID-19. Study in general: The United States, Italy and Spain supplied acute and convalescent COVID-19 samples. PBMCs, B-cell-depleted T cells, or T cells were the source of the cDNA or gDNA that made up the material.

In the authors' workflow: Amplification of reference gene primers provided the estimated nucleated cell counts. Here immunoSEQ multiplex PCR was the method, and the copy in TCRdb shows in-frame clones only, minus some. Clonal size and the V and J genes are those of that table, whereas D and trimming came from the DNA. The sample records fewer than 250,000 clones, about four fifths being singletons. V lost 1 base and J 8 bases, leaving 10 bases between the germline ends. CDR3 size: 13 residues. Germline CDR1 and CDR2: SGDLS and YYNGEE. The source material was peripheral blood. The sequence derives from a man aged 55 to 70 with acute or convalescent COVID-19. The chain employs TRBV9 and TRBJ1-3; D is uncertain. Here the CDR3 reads CASSVRREDTIYF. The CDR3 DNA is TGTGCCAGCAGCGTACGGAGGGAGGACACCATATATTTT.